The T cell receptor beta chain under discussion was sequenced for a study of cytomegalovirus exposure and HLA in healthy donors. Study-wide results and limits: Most of the TCR beta V segments (in an earlier analysis) were productive either about 87% or about 30% of the time. Cytomegalovirus status was reportedly diagnosed by the classifier with high specificity and sensitivity. Association with HLA alleles at 0.05 false discovery rate was found for around 17,000 TCR beta sequences in a later analysis.

The CDR3 sequence is 17 residues long. V shed 4 bases, J shed 3 bases, and the junction held 11 bases outside the gene matches. Germline V gives CDR1 LNHNV, CDR2 YYDKDF (reference sequence). On this clone: Its antigen is still unknown.

PCR amplification relied on 60 Vbeta primers (plus 13 Jbeta primers). Only in-frame clones appear in the TCRdb table, and some are missing; sequencing was by immunoSEQ multiplex PCR. The table has nearly 200,000 clones, 75% to 90% seen once. Input material: PBMCs. The rearrangement links TRBV15 to TRBJ1-3; TRBD1 agrees at 8 bases. The source of this sequence is a young man in good health and CMV-seronegative. The CDR3 here is CATSNRDRRENGNTIYF. In nucleotides, the CDR3 is TGTGCCACCAGCAACCGGGACAGGAGAGAAAATGGAAACACCATATATTTT. The complete variable domain, with remaining parts taken from reference TRBV15 and TRBJ1-3, reads DAMVIQNPRYQVTQFGKPVTLSCSQTLNHNVMYWYQQKSSQAPKLLFHYYDKDFNNEADTPDNFQSRRPNTSFCFLDIRSPGLGDTAMYLCATSNRDRRENGNTIYFGEGSWLTVV.